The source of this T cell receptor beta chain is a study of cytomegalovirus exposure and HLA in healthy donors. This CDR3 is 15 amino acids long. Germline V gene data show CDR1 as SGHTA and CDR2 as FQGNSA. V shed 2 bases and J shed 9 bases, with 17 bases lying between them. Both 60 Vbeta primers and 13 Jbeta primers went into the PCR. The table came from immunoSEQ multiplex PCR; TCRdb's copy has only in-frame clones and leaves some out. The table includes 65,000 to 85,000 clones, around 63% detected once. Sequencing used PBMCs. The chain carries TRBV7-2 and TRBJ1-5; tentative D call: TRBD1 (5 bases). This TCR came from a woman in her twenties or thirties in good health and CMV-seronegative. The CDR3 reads CASSLFGWEGPPQHF. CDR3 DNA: TGTGCCAGCAGCTTATTTGGTTGGGAGGGACCGCCCCAGCATTTT.